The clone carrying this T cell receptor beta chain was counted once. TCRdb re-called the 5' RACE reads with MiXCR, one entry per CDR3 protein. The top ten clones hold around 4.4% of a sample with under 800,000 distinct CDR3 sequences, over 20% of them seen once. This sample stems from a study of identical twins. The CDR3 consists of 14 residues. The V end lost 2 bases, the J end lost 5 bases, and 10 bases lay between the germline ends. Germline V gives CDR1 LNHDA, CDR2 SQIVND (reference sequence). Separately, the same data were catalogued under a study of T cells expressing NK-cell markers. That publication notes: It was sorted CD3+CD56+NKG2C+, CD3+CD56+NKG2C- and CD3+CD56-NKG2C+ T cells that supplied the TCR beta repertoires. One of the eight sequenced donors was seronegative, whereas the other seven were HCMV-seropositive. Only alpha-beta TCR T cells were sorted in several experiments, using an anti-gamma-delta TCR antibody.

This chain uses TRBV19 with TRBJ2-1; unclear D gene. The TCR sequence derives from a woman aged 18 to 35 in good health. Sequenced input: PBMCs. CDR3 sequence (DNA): TGTGCCAGTAGTATAAGCCTCAACCACAATGAGCAGTTCTTC. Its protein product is CASSISLNHNEQFF.